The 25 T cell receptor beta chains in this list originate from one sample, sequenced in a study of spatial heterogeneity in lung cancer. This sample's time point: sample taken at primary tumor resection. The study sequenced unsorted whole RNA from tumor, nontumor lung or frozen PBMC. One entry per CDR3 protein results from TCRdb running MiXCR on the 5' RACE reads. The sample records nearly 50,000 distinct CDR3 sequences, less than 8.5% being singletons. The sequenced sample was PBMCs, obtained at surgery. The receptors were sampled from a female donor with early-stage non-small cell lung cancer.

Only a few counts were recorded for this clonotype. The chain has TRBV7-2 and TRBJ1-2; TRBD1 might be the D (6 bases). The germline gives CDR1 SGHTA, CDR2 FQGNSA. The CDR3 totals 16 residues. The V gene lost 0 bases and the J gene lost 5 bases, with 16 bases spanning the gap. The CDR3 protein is CASSLAEGGLGYGYTF. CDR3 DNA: TGTGCCAGCAGCTTAGCGGAGGGGGGTTTAGGGTATGGCTACACCTTC.

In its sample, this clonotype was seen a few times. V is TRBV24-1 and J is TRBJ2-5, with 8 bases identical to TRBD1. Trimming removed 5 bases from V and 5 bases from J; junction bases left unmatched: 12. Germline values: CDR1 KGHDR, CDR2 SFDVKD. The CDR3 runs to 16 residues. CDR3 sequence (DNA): TGTGCCACCAGTGCACCCACCCAGGGGGCGCGGGAGACCCAGTACTTC. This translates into CATSAPTQGARETQYF.

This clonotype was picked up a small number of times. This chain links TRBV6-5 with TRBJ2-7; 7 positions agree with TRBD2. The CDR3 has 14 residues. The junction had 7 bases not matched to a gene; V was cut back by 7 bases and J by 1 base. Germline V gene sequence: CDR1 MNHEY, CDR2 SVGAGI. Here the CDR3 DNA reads TGTGCCAGCACCAAGCGGGACTCATCCTACGAGCAGTACTTC. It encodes CASTKRDSSYEQYF.

The CDR3 nucleotides read TGCGCCAGCAGCTTGGGTCTACTAGCGGGATACAATGAGCAGTTCTTC. Amino acids: CASSLGLLAGYNEQFF. The rearrangement uses TRBV5-1 and TRBJ2-1; 10 positions match TRBD2. Germline loops: CDR1 SGHRS, CDR2 YFSETQ. The CDR3 extends over 16 amino acids. V was clipped by 0 bases and J by 4 bases; unmatched bases: 4.

DNA of the CDR3: TGTGCCAGCAAGCGGGGGGCCTCGACCCAGTACTTC. Translated, it gives CASKRGASTQYF. V is TRBV6-1 and J is TRBJ2-5, with 9 positions matching TRBD2. Germline V CDR1 and CDR2: MNHNS, SASEGT. V shed 7 bases and J 7 bases; nucleotides not matched to a gene: 4. CDR3 size: 12 residues.

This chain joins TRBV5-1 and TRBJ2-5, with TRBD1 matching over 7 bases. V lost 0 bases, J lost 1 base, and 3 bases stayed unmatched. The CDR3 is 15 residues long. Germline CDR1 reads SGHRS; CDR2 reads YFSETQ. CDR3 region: CASSLAEGAQETQYF. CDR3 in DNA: TGCGCCAGCAGCTTGGCCGAGGGGGCCCAAGAGACCCAGTACTTC.

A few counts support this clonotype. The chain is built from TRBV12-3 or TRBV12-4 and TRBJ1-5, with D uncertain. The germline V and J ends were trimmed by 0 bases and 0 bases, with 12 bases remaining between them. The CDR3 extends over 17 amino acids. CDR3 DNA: TGTGCCAGCAGTTTAGCCCGAGGGAGCTATAGCAATCAGCCCCAGCATTTT. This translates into CASSLARGSYSNQPQHF.

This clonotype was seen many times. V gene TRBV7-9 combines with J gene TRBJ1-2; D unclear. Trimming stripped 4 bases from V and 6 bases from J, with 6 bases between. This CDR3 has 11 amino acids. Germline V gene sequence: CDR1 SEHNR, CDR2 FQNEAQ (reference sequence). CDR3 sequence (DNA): TGTGCCAGCAGCTCCATTAATGGCTACACCTTC. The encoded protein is CASSSINGYTF. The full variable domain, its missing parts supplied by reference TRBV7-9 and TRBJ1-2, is DTGVSQNPRHKITKRGQNVTFRCDPISEHNRLYWYRQTLGQGPEFLTYFQNEAQLEKSRLLSDRFSAERPKGSFSTLEIQRTEQGDSAMYLCASSSINGYTFGSGTRLTVV.

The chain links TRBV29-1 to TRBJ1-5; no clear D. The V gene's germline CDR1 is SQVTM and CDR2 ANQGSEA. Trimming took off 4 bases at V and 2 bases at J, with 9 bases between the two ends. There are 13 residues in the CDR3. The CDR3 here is CSVGGAGNQPQHF. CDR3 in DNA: TGCAGCGTTGGAGGAGCTGGCAATCAGCCCCAGCATTTT.

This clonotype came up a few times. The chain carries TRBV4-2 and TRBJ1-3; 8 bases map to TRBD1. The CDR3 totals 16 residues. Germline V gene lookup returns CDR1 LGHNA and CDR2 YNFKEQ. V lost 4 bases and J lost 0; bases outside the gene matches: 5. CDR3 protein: CASSPNQGASGNTIYF. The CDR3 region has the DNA TGTGCCAGCAGCCCTAACCAGGGGGCCTCTGGAAACACCATATATTTT.

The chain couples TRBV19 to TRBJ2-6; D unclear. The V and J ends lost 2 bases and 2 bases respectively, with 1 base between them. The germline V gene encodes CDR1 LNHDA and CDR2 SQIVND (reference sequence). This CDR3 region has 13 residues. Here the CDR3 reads CASSITGANVLTF. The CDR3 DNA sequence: TGTGCCAGTAGTATAACTGGGGCCAACGTCCTGACTTTC.

The CDR3 DNA is TGCGCCAGCACCCGGACAGGGACTAATGAAAAACTGTTTTTT. This translates into CASTRTGTNEKLFF. The chain has TRBV10-1 and TRBJ1-4; 8 bases are shared with TRBD1. The germline V gene has CDR1 WNHNN and CDR2 SYGVQD (reference sequence). The CDR3 has 14 residues. Trimming took 7 bases from V and 2 from J; bases not matched to a gene: 3.

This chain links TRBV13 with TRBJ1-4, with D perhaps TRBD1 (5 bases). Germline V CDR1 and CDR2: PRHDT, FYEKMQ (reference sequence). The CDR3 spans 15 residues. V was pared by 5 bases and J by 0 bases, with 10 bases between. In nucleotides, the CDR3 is TGTGCCAGCAGCCTAGACAGAGCAACTAATGAAAAACTGTTTTTT. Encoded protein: CASSLDRATNEKLFF.

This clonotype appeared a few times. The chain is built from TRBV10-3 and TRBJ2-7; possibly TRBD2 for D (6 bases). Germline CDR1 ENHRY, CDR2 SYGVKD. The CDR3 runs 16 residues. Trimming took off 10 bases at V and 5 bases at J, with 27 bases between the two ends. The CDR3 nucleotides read TGTGCCACCAACCACCGGGACTCCCCCCCGATCCACGAGCAGTACTTC. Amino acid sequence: CATNHRDSPPIHEQYF.

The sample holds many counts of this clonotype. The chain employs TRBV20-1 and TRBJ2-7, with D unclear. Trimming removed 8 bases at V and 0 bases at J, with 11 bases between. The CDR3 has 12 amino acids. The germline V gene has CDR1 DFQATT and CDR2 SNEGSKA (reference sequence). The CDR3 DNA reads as TGCAGTACACAGAAAGACTCCTACGAGCAGTACTTC. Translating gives CSTQKDSYEQYF.

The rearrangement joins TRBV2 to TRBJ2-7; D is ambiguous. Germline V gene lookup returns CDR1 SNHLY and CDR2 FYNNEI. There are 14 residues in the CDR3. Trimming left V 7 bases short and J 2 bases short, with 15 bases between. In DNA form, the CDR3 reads TGTGCCAGCACCCCGGCGTCCAGCCCCTACGAGCAGTACTTC. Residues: CASTPASSPYEQYF.

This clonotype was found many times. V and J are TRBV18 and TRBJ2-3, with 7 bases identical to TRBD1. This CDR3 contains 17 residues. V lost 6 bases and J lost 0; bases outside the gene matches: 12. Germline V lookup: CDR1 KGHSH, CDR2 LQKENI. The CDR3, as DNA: TGTGCCAGCTCTCCTTTAGACAGGGCGACTAGCACAGATACGCAGTATTTT. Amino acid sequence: CASSPLDRATSTDTQYF.

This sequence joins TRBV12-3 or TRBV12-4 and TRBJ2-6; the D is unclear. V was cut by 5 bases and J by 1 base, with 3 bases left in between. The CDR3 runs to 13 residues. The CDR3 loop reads CASSNSGANVLTF. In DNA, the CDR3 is TGTGCCAGCAGTAATTCTGGGGCCAACGTCCTGACTTTC.

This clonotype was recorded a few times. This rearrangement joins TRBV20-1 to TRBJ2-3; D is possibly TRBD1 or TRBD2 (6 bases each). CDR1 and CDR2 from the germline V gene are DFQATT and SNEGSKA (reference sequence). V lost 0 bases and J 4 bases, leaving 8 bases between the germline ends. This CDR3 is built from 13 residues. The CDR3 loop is CSAREGGADTQYF. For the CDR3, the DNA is TGCAGTGCTAGAGAGGGGGGCGCAGATACGCAGTATTTT.

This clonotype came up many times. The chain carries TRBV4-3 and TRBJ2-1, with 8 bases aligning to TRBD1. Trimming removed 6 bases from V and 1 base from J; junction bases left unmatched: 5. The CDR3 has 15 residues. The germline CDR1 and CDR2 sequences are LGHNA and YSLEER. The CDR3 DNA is TGCGCCAGCAGACAACAGGGGGGATCCTACAATGAGCAGTTCTTC. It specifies CASRQQGGSYNEQFF.

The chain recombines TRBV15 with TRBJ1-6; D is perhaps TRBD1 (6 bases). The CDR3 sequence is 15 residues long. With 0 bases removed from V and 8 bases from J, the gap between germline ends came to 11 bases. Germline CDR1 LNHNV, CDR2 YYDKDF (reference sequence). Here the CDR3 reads CATSRDRAGDSPLHF. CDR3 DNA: TGTGCCACCAGCAGAGATCGGGCAGGGGATTCACCCCTCCACTTT.

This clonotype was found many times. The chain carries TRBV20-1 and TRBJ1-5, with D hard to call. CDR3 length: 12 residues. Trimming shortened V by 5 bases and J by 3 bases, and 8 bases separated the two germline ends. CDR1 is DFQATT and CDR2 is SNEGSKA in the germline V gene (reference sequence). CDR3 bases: TGCAGTGCTGCCGACAACAATCAGCCCCAGCATTTT. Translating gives CSAADNNQPQHF.

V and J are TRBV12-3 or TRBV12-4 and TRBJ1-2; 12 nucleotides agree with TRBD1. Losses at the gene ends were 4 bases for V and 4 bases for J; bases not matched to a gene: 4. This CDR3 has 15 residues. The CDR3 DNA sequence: TGTGCCAGCAGTTCCGGGACAGGGGGCGGCTATGGCTACACCTTC. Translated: CASSSGTGGGYGYTF.

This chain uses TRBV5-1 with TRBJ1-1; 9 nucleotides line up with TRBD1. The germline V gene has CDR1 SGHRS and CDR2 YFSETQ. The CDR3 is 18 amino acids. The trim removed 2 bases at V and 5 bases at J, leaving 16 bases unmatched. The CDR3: CASSFNVGQGLTGTEAFF. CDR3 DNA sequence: TGCGCCAGCAGCTTTAATGTGGGACAGGGTCTCACGGGGACTGAAGCTTTCTTT. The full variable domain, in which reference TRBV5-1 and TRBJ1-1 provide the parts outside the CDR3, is KAGVTQTPRYLIKTRGQQVTLSCSPISGHRSVSWYQQTPGQGLQFLFEYFSETQRNKGNFPGRFSGRQFSNSRSEMNVSTLELGDSALYLCASSFNVGQGLTGTEAFFGQGTRLTVV.

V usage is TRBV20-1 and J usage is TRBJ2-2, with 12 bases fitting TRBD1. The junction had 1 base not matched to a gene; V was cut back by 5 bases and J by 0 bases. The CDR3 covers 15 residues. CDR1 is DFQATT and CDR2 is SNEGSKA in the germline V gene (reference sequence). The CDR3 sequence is CSAGTGGPNTGELFF. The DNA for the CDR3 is TGCAGTGCTGGGACAGGGGGCCCGAACACCGGGGAGCTGTTTTTT.